This T cell receptor beta chain derives from a study of identical twins. Findings of the study overall: Models underestimated how often monozygotic twins shared out-of-frame TCR alpha. For out-of-frame beta sequences, excess twin sharing was weaker.

Germline V gives CDR1 DFQATT, CDR2 SNEGSKA (reference sequence). With V trimmed by 5 bases and J by 0 bases, 15 bases remained unmatched. This CDR3 is built from 18 residues. MiXCR, run by TCRdb on the 5' RACE reads, gives a single entry per CDR3 protein. The repertoire consists of approximately 220,000 distinct CDR3 sequences, with 7.5% occurring once and the leading ten covering 1.9%. A word on this clonotype: What it recognizes is unknown.

Healthy Caucasians made up all donors. These sequences were also reported in another study, on yellow fever vaccine responses in identical twins.

V usage is TRBV20-1 and J usage is TRBJ2-7; TRBD1 matches at 11 bases. The sample consisted of memory (CD45RO+) T cells sorted from blood. The sequence was collected from a woman aged 18-29 years in good health. CDR3 DNA sequence: TGCAGTGCTCATCCTGTCCCGGGACAGGGGGAAGCCTCCTACGAGCAGTACTTC. Translation: CSAHPVPGQGEASYEQYF.